This T cell receptor beta chain is from a study of blood T cell repertoires in COVID-19. In the study overall: Material from acute and convalescent COVID-19 was sourced from the United States, Italy and Spain. In each case, the material was cDNA or gDNA derived from T cells, B-cell-depleted T cells, or PBMCs.

Per the authors' pipeline: How many nucleated cells were present was estimated from reference gene primer amplification. Profiled with immunoSEQ multiplex PCR; TCRdb holds only in-frame clones, not every one. Clonal size and the V and J genes are those of that table, whereas D and trimming came from the DNA. The data show about 46,000 clones, 70% to 90% seen once. Germline-derived CDR1 and CDR2 are SGHNT and YYREEE (reference sequence). Trimming at V came to 1 base and at J to 6 bases, leaving 6 bases not matched to a gene. The CDR3 totals 15 residues. In this sample, this clone turned up once. Sequenced input: peripheral blood. This TCR came from a human donor in a cohort sampled during active COVID-19. The donor label of this sample is uncertain. The V call is TRBV5-4, the J call TRBJ1-2; 10 bases map to TRBD1. DNA of the CDR3: TGTGCCAGCAGCTTGCTTACCGGGACAGGGGATGGCTACACCTTC. This translates into CASSLLTGTGDGYTF. Complete variable domain (other parts from reference TRBV5-4 and TRBJ1-2): ETGVTQSPTHLIKTRGQQVTLRCSSQSGHNTVSWYQQALGQGPQFIFQYYREEENGRGNFPPRFSGLQFPNYSSELNVNALELDDSALYLCASSLLTGTGDGYTFGSGTRLTVV.